The subject of this entry is one T cell receptor beta chain. This table comes from immunoSEQ multiplex PCR, and its TCRdb copy is limited to in-frame clones, with some not included. The table lists 190,000 or so clones, less than 85% of them singletons. V lost 5 bases and J 4 bases, leaving 14 bases between the germline ends. The CDR3 extends over 14 amino acids. Looked up from germline, CDR1 is SGHTA and CDR2 is FQGTGA. This specimen comes from a study of blood T cell repertoires in COVID-19. The chain has TRBV7-3 and TRBJ2-5; no clear D. The sequence was obtained from a man aged 45 to 65 who had recovered from COVID-19. The sequenced sample consisted of peripheral blood. Here the CDR3 DNA reads TGTGCCAGCAGCCAACTGGGTCCGGGAGAGACCCAGTACTTC. Amino acid sequence: CASSQLGPGETQYF.